These 9 T cell receptor beta chains originate from one sample sequenced in a study of CD8+ T cells in alopecia areata. TCR sequencing used cDNA made by reverse transcription of extracted RNA. Sequenced by immunoSEQ multiplex PCR; TCRdb stores in-frame clones only, minus some. The sample includes 65,000 to 70,000 clones, approximately 64% of them seen just once. The source was CD8+ T cells sorted from blood, collected at week 0. The source of these receptors is a human donor with alopecia areata.

This clone came up once. The chain links TRBV7-9 to TRBJ2-1; D is unresolved. CDR3 length equals 13 residues. Trimming pared 0 bases from V and 8 bases from J, leaving 8 bases between. Germline V lookup: CDR1 SEHNR, CDR2 FQNEAQ (reference sequence). CDR3 sequence (DNA): TGTGCCAGCAGCTTAGCGCTAGAGGATGAGCAGTTCTTC. Amino acid sequence: CASSLALEDEQFF.

DNA of the CDR3: TGTGCCAGCAGCTTAGTTCCTGGCTACACCTTC. Translated: CASSLVPGYTF. The chain recombines TRBV7-9 with TRBJ1-2; the D is unclear. The germline CDR1 and CDR2 sequences are SEHNR and FQNEAQ (reference sequence). The V and J ends lost 1 base and 7 bases respectively, with 4 bases between them. This CDR3 contains 11 residues.

The rearrangement links TRBV27 to TRBJ2-1, with D tentatively TRBD2 (6 bases). CDR3 length equals 14 residues. The V gene lost 0 bases and the J gene lost 8 bases, with 11 bases spanning the gap. Germline CDR1 reads MNHEY; CDR2 reads SMNVEV (reference sequence). CDR3 DNA: TGTGCCAGCAGTTTATCGATGGGGGGACATGAGCAGTTCTTC. It encodes CASSLSMGGHEQFF.

This clone was recorded once. The chain uses TRBV5-6 and TRBJ2-1, with a possible D match to TRBD2 (5 bases). CDR3 size: 14 residues. Deletions cut 0 bases from V and 9 bases from J, with 13 bases between. CDR1 is SGHDT, CDR2 YYEEEE, per germline. CDR3 nucleotide sequence: TGTGCCAGCAGCTTGGCTCGCGGGTCGGTTGAGCAGTTCTTC. It translates to CASSLARGSVEQFF.

This chain connects TRBV2 to TRBJ2-5; TRBD1 is a possible D gene (5 bases). The CDR3 extends over 14 amino acids. The germline gives CDR1 SNHLY, CDR2 FYNNEI. Trimming shortened V by 2 bases and J by 4 bases, and 11 bases separated the two germline ends. As DNA, the CDR3 is TGTGCCAGCAGTGAACCTAAGGGGATAGAGACCCAGTACTTC. It translates to CASSEPKGIETQYF.

The chain carries TRBV4-3 and TRBJ2-6; D is ambiguous. V was clipped by 1 base and J by 0 bases, with 13 bases between them. Germline CDR1 and CDR2: LGHNA and YSLEER. The CDR3 contains 18 residues. The CDR3 DNA reads as TGCGCCAGCAGCCAAGTAACAGTCCAACTCTCTGGGGCCAACGTCCTGACTTTC. It is translated as CASSQVTVQLSGANVLTF.

This clone was recorded once. This chain connects TRBV29-1 to TRBJ2-3; maybe TRBD1 (6 bases). Trimming removed 1 base at V and 2 bases at J, with 16 bases between. Germline V lookup: CDR1 SQVTM, CDR2 ANQGSEA. The CDR3 extends over 16 amino acids. CDR3 DNA sequence: TGCAGCGTTGAAGGGGGGCGCCAGCAACACACAGATACGCAGTATTTT. This translates into CSVEGGRQQHTDTQYF.

This clone was detected only a few times. The J gene is TRBJ2-6, the V gene TRBV2; tentatively, D is TRBD2 (5 bases). Germline CDR1 and CDR2: SNHLY and FYNNEI. CDR3 length equals 15 residues. Between the trimmed V and J ends, which lost 5 bases and 0 bases, there was a span of 8 bases. DNA of the CDR3: TGTGCCAGCAGTCCACGGGACTCTGGGGCCAACGTCCTGACTTTC. Its protein is CASSPRDSGANVLTF.

J is TRBJ2-7 and V is TRBV5-6; no firm D call. The germline CDR1 and CDR2 sequences are SGHDT and YYEEEE. V was cut by 1 base and J by 5 bases, with 7 bases left in between. The CDR3 runs 12 residues. CDR3 protein: CASSLIGDEQYF. CDR3 bases: TGTGCCAGCAGCTTGATTGGGGACGAGCAGTACTTC. The full variable domain, rest sourced from reference TRBV5-6 and TRBJ2-7, is DAGVTQSPTHLIKTRGQQVTLRCSPKSGHDTVSWYQQALGQGPQFIFQYYEEEERQRGNFPDRFSGHQFPNYSSELNVNALLLGDSALYLCASSLIGDEQYFGPGTRLTVT.